The TCR beta chain under discussion was sequenced for a study of T cells in Graves' hyperthyroidism and ophthalmopathy. Study outcomes and limitations: The majority of expanded thyroid clonotypes above 0.001 also appeared in blood.

This CDR3 has 14 amino acids. Germline V gene sequence: CDR1 SGHRS, CDR2 YFSETQ. TCR beta CDR3 region amplification was performed from RNA transcripts. First-round RT-PCR with HTBI primers amplified the TCR CDR3 region. TCRdb ran MiXCR on the multiplex PCR reads and lists one entry per CDR3 protein. This table has approximately 500,000 distinct CDR3 sequences, roughly 46% appearing once. These patients, aged 18 to 65, had recently diagnosed hyperthyroidism lasting under 2 months. On this clonotype itself: Its antigen is as yet unknown. At one end, the junction sequence differs from germline, possibly due to a read error.

V is TRBV5-1 and J is TRBJ1-3; D uncertain. The receptor was derived from a young woman with Graves' hyperthyroidism. Source material: peripheral blood or thyroid tissue (not recorded which). The CDR3 DNA reads as TGCGCCAGCAGCTTGGGAAGCTCTGGAAACGCCATATATTTT. This codes for CASSLGSSGNAIYF.